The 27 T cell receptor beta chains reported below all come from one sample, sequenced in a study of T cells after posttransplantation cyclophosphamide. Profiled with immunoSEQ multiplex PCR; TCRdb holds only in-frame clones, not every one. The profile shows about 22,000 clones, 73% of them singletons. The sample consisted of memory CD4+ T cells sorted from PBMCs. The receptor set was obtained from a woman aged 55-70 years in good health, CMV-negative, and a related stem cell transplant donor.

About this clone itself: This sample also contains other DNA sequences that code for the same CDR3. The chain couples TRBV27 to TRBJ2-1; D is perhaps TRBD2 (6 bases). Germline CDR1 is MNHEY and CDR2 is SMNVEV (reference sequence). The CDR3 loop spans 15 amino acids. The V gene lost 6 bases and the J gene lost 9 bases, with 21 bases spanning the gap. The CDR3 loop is CASSRSGTGRSEQFF. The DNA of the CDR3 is TGTGCCAGCAGCAGGTCCGGGACGGGGAGGAGTGAGCAGTTCTTC.

This CDR3 reads CASSRKRALNEQFF. The CDR3 nucleotides are TGTGCCAGCAGTAGAAAGAGGGCCTTGAATGAGCAGTTCTTC. V gene TRBV28 combines with J gene TRBJ2-1; tentative D call: TRBD2 (5 bases). CDR1 MDHEN and CDR2 SYDVKM come from the germline V gene. CDR3 length: 14 residues. Trimming stripped 5 bases from V and 7 bases from J, with 15 bases between.

CDR3: CASSASRRGDQYF. The CDR3 DNA follows: TGTGCCAGCAGCGCCTCTAGGCGGGGCGACCAGTACTTC. The V call is TRBV7-3, the J call TRBJ2-7, with D tentatively TRBD2 (6 bases). CDR1 and CDR2 from the germline V gene are SGHTA and FQGTGA. V was trimmed by 5 bases and J by 10 bases, leaving 18 bases between them. The CDR3 runs to 13 residues.

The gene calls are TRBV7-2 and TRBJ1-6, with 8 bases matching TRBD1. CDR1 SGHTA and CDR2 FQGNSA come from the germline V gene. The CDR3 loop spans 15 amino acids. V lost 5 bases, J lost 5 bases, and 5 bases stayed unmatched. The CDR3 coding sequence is TGTGCCAGCAGCGCCACGGACAGGGATAATTCACCCCTCCACTTT. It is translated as CASSATDRDNSPLHF. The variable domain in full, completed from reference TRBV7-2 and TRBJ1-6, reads GAGVSQSPSNKVTEKGKDVELRCDPISGHTALYWYRQSLGQGLEFLIYFQGNSAPDKSGLPSDRFSAERTGGSVSTLTIQRTQQEDSAVYLCASSATDRDNSPLHFGNGTRLTVT.

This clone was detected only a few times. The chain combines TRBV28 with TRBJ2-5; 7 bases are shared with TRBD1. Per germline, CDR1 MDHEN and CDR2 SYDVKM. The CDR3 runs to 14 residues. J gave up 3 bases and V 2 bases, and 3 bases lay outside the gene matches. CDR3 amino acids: CASSLRQGEETQYF. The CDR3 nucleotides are TGTGCCAGCAGTTTAAGACAGGGAGAAGAGACCCAGTACTTC. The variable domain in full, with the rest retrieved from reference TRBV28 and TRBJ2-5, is DVKVTQSSRYLVKRTGEKVFLECVQDMDHENMFWYRQDPGLGLRLIYFSYDVKMKEKGDIPEGYSVSREKKERFSLILESASTNQTSMYLCASSLRQGEETQYFGPGTRLLVL.

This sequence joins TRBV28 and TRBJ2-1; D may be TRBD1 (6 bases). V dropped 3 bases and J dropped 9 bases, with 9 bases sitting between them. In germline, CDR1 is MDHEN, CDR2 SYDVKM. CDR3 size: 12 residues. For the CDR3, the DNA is TGTGCCAGCAGTTTTGTGGGGGCTGAGCAGTTCTTC. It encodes CASSFVGAEQFF.

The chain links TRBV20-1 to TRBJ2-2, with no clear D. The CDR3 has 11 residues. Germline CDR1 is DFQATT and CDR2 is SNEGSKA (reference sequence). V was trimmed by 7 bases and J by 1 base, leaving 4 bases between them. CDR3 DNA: TGCAGTGGGAGGAACACCGGGGAGCTGTTTTTT. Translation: CSGRNTGELFF.

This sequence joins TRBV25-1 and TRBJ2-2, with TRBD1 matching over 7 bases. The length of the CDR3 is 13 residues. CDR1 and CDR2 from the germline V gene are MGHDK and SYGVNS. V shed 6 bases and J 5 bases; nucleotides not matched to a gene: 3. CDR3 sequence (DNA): TGTGCCAGCAGACCGACAGGGACCGGGGAGCTGTTTTTT. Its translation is CASRPTGTGELFF.

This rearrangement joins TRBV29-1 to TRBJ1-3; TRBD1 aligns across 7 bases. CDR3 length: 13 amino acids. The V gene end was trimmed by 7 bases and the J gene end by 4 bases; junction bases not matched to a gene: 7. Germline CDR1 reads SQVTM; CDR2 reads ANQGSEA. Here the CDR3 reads CSAKTGSGNTIYF. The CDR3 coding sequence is TGCAGCGCCAAGACAGGGTCCGGAAACACCATATATTTT.

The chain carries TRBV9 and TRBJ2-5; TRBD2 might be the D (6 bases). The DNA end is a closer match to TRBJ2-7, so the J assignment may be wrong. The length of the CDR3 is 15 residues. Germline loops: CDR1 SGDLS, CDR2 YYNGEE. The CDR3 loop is CASSAPGLSTSEQYF. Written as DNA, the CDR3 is TGTGCCAGCAGCGCTCCGGGACTCTCAACCTCCGAGCAGTACTTC.

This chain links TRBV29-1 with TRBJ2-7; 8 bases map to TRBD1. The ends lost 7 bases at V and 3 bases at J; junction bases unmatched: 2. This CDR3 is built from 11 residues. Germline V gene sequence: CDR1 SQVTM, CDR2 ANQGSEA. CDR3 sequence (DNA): TGCAGCGCCGGACAGGGCTACGAGCAGTACTTC. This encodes CSAGQGYEQYF.

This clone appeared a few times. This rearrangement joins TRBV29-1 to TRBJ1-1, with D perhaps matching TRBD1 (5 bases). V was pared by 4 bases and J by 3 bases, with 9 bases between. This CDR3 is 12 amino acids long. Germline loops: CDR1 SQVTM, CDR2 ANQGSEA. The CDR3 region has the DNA TGCAGCGTTGGCGGAGGGGACACTGAAGCTTTCTTT. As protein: CSVGGGDTEAFF.

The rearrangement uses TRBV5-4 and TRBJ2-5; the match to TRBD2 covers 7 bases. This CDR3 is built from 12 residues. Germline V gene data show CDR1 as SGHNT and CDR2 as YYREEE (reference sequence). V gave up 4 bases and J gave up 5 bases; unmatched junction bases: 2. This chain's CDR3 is CASSGGGETQYF. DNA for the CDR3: TGTGCCAGCAGCGGGGGAGGGGAGACCCAGTACTTC.

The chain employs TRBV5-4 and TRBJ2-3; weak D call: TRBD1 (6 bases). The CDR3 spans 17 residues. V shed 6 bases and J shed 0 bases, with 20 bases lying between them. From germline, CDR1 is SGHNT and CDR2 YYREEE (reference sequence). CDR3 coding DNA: TGTGCCAGCACCTCTGGTTGGGGGCCAACTAGCACAGATACGCAGTATTTT. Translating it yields CASTSGWGPTSTDTQYF.

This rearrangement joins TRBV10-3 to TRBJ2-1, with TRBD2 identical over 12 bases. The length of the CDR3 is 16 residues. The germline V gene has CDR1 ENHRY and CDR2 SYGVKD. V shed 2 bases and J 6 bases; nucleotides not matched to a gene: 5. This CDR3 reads CAISEKPGLAGNEQFF. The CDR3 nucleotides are TGTGCCATCAGTGAGAAACCGGGACTAGCGGGCAATGAGCAGTTCTTC.

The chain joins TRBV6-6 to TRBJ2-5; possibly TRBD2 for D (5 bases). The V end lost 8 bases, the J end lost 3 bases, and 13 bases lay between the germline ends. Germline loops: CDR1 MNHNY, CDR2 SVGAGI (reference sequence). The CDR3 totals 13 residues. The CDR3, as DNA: TGTGCCAGCCTATTACGGGGTGAAGAGACCCAGTACTTC. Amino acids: CASLLRGEETQYF.

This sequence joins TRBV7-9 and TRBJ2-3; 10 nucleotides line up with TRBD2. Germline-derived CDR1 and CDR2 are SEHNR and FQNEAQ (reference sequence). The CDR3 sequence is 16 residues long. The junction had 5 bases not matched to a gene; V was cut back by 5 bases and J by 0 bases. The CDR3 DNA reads TGTGCCAGCAGCGTCCAGCGGGGGGGGAGCACAGATACGCAGTATTTT. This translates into CASSVQRGGSTDTQYF.

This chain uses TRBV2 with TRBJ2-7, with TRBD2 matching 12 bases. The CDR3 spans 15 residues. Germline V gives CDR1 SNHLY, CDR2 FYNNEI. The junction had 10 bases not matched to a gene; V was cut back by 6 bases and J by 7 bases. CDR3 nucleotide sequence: TGTGCCAGCAGCCGACTAGCGGGAGAGGGGTGGGAGCAGTACTTC. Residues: CASSRLAGEGWEQYF.

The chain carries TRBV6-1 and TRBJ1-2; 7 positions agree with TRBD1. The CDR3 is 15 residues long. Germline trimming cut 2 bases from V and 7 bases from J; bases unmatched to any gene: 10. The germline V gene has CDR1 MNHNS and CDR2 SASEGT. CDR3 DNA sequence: TGTGCCAGCAGTGAACCCGGGACAGCACGGGGTGGCTACACCTTC. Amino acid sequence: CASSEPGTARGGYTF.

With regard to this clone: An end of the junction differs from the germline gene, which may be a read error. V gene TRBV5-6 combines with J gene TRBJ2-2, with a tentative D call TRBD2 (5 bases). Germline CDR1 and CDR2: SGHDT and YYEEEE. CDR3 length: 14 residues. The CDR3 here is CASSLVGPTGEPFF. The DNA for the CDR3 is TGTGCCAGCAGCCTCGTAGGGCCCACCGGGGAGCCGTTTTTT.

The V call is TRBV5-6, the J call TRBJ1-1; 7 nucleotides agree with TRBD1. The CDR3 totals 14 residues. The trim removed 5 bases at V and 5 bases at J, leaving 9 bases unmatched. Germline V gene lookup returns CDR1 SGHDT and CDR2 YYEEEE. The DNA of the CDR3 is TGTGCCAGCAGATACAGGGGCTGGGGAACTGAAGCTTTCTTT. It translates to CASRYRGWGTEAFF.

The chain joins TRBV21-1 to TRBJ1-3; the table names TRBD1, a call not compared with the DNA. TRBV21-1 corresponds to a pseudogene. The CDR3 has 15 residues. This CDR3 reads CASRVKTGSGNTIYF. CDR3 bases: TGTGCCAGCAGGGTGAAGACAGGGTCGGGAAACACCATATATTTT.

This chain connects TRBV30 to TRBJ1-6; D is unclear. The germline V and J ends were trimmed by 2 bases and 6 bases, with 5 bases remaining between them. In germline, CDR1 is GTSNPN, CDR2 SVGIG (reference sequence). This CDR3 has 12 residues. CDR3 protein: CAWSRSNSPLHF. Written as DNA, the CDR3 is TGTGCCTGGAGTAGGAGTAATTCACCCCTCCACTTT.

The CDR3 is CASTRGGIGTEAFF. CDR3 coding DNA: TGCGCCAGCACGAGGGGGGGGATCGGCACTGAAGCTTTCTTT. The J gene is TRBJ1-1, the V gene TRBV5-1; a possible D gene is TRBD1 (6 bases). Trimming pared 6 bases from V and 4 bases from J, leaving 16 bases between. This CDR3 spans 14 amino acids. Germline CDR1 SGHRS, CDR2 YFSETQ.

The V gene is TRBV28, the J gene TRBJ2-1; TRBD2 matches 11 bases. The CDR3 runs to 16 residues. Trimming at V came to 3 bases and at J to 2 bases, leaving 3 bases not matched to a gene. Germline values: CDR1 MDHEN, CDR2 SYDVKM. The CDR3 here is CASSLSTSGAYNEQFF. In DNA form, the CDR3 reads TGTGCCAGCAGTTTGTCGACTAGCGGGGCCTACAATGAGCAGTTCTTC.

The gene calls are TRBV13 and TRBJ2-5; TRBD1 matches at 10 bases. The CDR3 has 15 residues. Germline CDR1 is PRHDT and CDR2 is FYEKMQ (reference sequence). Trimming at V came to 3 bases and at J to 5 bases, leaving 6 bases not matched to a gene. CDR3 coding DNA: TGTGCCAGCAGCTTCAGGACAGGGGGTGTGGAGACCCAGTACTTC. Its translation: CASSFRTGGVETQYF. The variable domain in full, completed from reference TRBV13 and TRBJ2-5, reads AAGVIQSPRHLIKEKRETATLKCYPIPRHDTVYWYQQGPGQDPQFLISFYEKMQSDKGSIPDRFSAQQFSDYHSELNMSSLELGDSALYFCASSFRTGGVETQYFGPGTRLLVL.

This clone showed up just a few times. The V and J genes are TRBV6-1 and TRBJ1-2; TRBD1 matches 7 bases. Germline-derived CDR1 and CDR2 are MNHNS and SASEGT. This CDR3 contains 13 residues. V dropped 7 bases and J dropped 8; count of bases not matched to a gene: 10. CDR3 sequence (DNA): TGTGCCAGCACCTTAGAGGCGACAGGGGGCTACACCTTC. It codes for CASTLEATGGYTF.